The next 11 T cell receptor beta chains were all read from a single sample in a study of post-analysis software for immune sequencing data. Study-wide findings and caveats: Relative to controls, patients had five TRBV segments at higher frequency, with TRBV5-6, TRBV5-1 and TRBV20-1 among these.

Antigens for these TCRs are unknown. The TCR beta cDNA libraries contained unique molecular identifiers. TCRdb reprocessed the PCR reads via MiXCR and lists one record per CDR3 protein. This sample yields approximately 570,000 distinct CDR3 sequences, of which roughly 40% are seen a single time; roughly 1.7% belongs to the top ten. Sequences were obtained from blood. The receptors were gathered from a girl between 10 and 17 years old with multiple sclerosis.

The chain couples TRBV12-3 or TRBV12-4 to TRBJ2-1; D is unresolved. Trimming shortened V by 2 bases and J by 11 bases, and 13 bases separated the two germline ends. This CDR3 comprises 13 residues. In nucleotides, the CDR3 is TGTGCCAGCAGTTTAATGATAGGATACCAGCAGTTCTTC. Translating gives CASSLMIGYQQFF.

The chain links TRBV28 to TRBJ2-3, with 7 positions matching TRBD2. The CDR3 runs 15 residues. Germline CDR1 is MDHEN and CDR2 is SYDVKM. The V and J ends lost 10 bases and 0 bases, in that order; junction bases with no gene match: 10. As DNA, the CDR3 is TGTGCCACCGGACCTCTAGCGGCTAGCACAGATACGCAGTATTTT. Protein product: CATGPLAASTDTQYF. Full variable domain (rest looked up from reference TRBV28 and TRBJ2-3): DVKVTQSSRYLVKRTGEKVFLECVQDMDHENMFWYRQDPGLGLRLIYFSYDVKMKEKGDIPEGYSVSREKKERFSLILESASTNQTSMYLCATGPLAASTDTQYFGPGTRLTVL.

The CDR3 DNA reads as TGTGCCAGCAATCCAGGGGAGCGGGGGAGCTACTACGAGCAGTACTTC. Its translation is CASNPGERGSYYEQYF. The chain uses TRBV5-6 and TRBJ2-7; 8 bases are a match to TRBD2. The length of the CDR3 is 16 residues. The germline CDR1 and CDR2 sequences are SGHDT and YYEEEE. Trimming took 6 bases from V and 3 from J; bases not matched to a gene: 14.

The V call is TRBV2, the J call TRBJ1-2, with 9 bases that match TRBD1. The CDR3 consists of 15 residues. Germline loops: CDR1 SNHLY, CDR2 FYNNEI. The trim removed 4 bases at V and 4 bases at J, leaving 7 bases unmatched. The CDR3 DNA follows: TGTGCCAGCAGTGGAACAGGGGGCGCAGGCTATGGCTACACCTTC. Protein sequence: CASSGTGGAGYGYTF.

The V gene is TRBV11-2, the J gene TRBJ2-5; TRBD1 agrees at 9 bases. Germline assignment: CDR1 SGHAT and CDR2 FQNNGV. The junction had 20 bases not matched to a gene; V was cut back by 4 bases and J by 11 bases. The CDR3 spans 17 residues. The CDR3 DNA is TGTGCCAGCAGCTCTCGGATCAAGGGGACAGGGAATTTGGAGCAGTACTTC. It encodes CASSSRIKGTGNLEQYF.

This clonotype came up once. The CDR3 reads CASSITTGSLYEQYF. In nucleotides, the CDR3 is TGTGCCAGTAGTATAACGACAGGGAGCCTCTACGAGCAGTACTTC. V is TRBV19 and J is TRBJ2-7, with 7 bases identical to TRBD1. Germline CDR1 LNHDA, CDR2 SQIVND (reference sequence). V shed 2 bases and J 3 bases; nucleotides not matched to a gene: 7. CDR3 size: 15 residues.

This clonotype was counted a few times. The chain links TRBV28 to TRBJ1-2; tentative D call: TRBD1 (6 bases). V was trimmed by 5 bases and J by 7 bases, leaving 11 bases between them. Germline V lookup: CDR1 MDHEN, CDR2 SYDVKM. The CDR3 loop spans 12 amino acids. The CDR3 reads CASSLGAAGYTF. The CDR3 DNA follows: TGTGCCAGCAGTCTGGGGGCAGCTGGCTACACCTTC.

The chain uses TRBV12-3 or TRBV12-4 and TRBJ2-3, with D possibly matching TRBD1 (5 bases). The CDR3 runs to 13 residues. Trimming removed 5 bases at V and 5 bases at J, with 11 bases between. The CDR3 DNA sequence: TGTGCCAGCAGTGAGACAGAGTTAGATACGCAGTATTTT. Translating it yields CASSETELDTQYF.

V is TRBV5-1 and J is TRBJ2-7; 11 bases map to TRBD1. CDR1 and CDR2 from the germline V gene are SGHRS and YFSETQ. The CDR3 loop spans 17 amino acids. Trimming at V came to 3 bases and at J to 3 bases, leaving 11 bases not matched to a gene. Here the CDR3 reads CASSYRTGGNGLYEQYF. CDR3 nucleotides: TGCGCCAGCAGCTACAGGACAGGGGGCAATGGTCTCTACGAGCAGTACTTC.

CDR3 protein: CASSSILPGQILYEQYF. Written as DNA, the CDR3 is TGTGCCAGCAGCTCCATCCTACCGGGACAGATTTTATACGAGCAGTACTTC. The V gene is TRBV13, the J gene TRBJ2-7; TRBD1 matches 7 bases. This CDR3 region has 17 residues. V shed 4 bases and J 4 bases; nucleotides not matched to a gene: 16. CDR1 and CDR2 (germline): PRHDT, FYEKMQ (reference sequence). The full variable domain, its missing parts supplied by reference TRBV13 and TRBJ2-7, is AAGVIQSPRHLIKEKRETATLKCYPIPRHDTVYWYQQGPGQDPQFLISFYEKMQSDKGSIPDRFSAQQFSDYHSELNMSSLELGDSALYFCASSSILPGQILYEQYFGPGTRLTVT.

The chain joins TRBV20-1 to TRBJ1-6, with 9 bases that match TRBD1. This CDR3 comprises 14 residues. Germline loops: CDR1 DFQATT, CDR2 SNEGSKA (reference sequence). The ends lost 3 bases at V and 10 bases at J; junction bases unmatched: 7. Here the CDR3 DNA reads TGCAGTGCTAGGACCGGGACAGGGAGCTCACCCCTCCACTTT. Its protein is CSARTGTGSSPLHF.